These 27 T cell receptor beta chains originate from one sample sequenced in a study of CD8 T cells in Susac syndrome. cDNA came from roughly 0.5 to 1 ug RNA primed by random hexamers. TCRdb analysed the immunoSEQ multiplex PCR reads with MiXCR anew, one entry per CDR3 protein. The sample consists of fewer than 250,000 distinct CDR3 sequences, 90% to 95% of them appearing once. Input material: CD4+ T cells from PBMCs. Receptors originate from a human donor in good health.

The gene calls are TRBV11-2 and TRBJ2-3; 8 bases align to TRBD2. The CDR3 is made up of 17 amino acids. Trimming took 3 bases from V and 2 from J; bases not matched to a gene: 10. Germline values: CDR1 SGHAT, CDR2 FQNNGV. Written as DNA, the CDR3 is TGTGCCAGCAGCTTTCCCCGCGGGCGGGGGGCCACAGATACGCAGTATTTT. Encoded protein: CASSFPRGRGATDTQYF.

The chain employs TRBV18 and TRBJ1-1; D is perhaps TRBD1 (5 bases). V was cut by 5 bases and J by 8 bases, with 15 bases left in between. This CDR3 has 13 amino acids. The V gene's germline CDR1 is KGHSH and CDR2 LQKENI. The CDR3 is CASSEGAGPEAFF. The DNA of the CDR3 is TGTGCCAGCTCAGAAGGCGCGGGACCCGAAGCTTTCTTT.

The sample holds one count of this clonotype. The rearrangement links TRBV20-1 to TRBJ2-1; D not certain. Trimming shortened V by 1 base and J by 7 bases, and 14 bases separated the two germline ends. The CDR3 totals 14 residues. Germline V lookup: CDR1 DFQATT, CDR2 SNEGSKA (reference sequence). The DNA of the CDR3 is TGCAGTGCTAGAGTACCGCTATCTCCAAATGAGCAGTTCTTC. As protein: CSARVPLSPNEQFF.

The CDR3 loop reads CASSFSPTDTQYF. The CDR3 DNA follows: TGTGCCAGCAGCTTTTCCCCCACAGATACGCAGTATTTT. The chain combines TRBV7-8 with TRBJ2-3; no clear D. V was pared by 3 bases and J by 2 bases, with 6 bases between. This CDR3 has 13 amino acids. Germline loops: CDR1 SGHVS, CDR2 FQNEAQ.

V is TRBV30 and J is TRBJ2-1, with 7 bases aligning to TRBD2. Per germline, CDR1 GTSNPN and CDR2 SVGIG (reference sequence). V lost 2 bases and J lost 0; bases outside the gene matches: 16. The length of the CDR3 is 19 residues. CDR3 loop: CAWSRSPGLPESSYNEQFF. CDR3 sequence (DNA): TGTGCCTGGAGTCGATCCCCGGGACTACCTGAGAGCTCCTACAATGAGCAGTTCTTC.

The genes are TRBV6-2 or TRBV6-3 and TRBJ2-5; unclear D gene. CDR3 length: 16 amino acids. Trimming stripped 4 bases from V and 2 bases from J, with 17 bases between. From germline, CDR1 is MNHEY and CDR2 SVGEGT. CDR3: CASSSYRGIEQETQYF. The CDR3 nucleotides read TGTGCCAGCAGTTCCTACCGAGGAATTGAGCAAGAGACCCAGTACTTC.

The gene calls are TRBV12-3 or TRBV12-4 and TRBJ2-2; 7 nucleotides line up with TRBD2. J gave up 1 base and V 6 bases, and 5 bases lay outside the gene matches. The CDR3 spans 15 residues. The CDR3 here is CASRPAGVNTGELFF. Written as DNA, the CDR3 is TGTGCCAGCAGACCCGCGGGGGTGAACACCGGGGAGCTGTTTTTT.

This rearrangement joins TRBV28 to TRBJ2-7, with a weak D call TRBD1 (5 bases). This CDR3 is 12 amino acids long. Germline V gene data show CDR1 as MDHEN and CDR2 as SYDVKM. V lost 7 bases, J lost 6 bases, and 13 bases lay in between. This CDR3 is CASTVPQGEQYF. DNA of the CDR3: TGTGCCAGCACCGTTCCCCAGGGCGAGCAGTACTTC.

CDR3 nucleotides: TGCGCCAGCAGCCAAGCGTTTGATGGGCGGGGTGGCTACACCTTC. As protein: CASSQAFDGRGGYTF. This rearrangement joins TRBV4-3 to TRBJ1-2, with no clear D. Germline CDR1 and CDR2: LGHNA and YSLEER. V was cut by 1 base and J by 7 bases, with 16 bases left in between. The CDR3 is 15 residues long.

The chain's CDR3 is CASKTQQFGVGGELFF. DNA for the CDR3: TGTGCCAGCAAAACTCAACAGTTTGGTGTAGGCGGGGAGCTGTTTTTT. The chain uses TRBV2 and TRBJ2-2; D remains unclear. V lost 7 bases to trimming and J lost 7 bases, with 22 bases between them. The CDR3 consists of 16 residues. Germline loops: CDR1 SNHLY, CDR2 FYNNEI.

The genes are TRBV5-1 and TRBJ1-5; 7 nucleotides align to TRBD1. Losses at the gene ends were 4 bases for V and 7 bases for J; bases not matched to a gene: 8. This CDR3 spans 14 amino acids. Germline loops: CDR1 SGHRS, CDR2 YFSETQ. The CDR3 DNA is TGCGCCAGCAGCCCACGGACAGGCGAACAGCCCCAGCATTTT. It is translated as CASSPRTGEQPQHF.

The chain combines TRBV6-2 or TRBV6-3 with TRBJ2-7; possibly TRBD1 for D (5 bases). Trimming removed 6 bases at V and 2 bases at J, with 14 bases between. Germline V CDR1 and CDR2: MNHEY, SVGEGT. This CDR3 region has 14 residues. The CDR3 sequence is CASSEGRAAYEQYV. The CDR3 DNA sequence: TGTGCCAGCAGCGAAGGCAGGGCGGCCTACGAGCAGTACGTC.

The gene calls are TRBV5-1 and TRBJ1-5; 9 nucleotides match TRBD1. V gave up 0 bases and J gave up 6 bases; unmatched junction bases: 10. CDR1 and CDR2 from the germline V gene are SGHRS and YFSETQ. This CDR3 has 17 residues. The CDR3 sequence: CASSLGGQGVGTQPQHF. The DNA for the CDR3 is TGCGCCAGCAGCTTGGGGGGACAGGGAGTGGGCACTCAGCCCCAGCATTTT.

This clonotype was counted once. The chain links TRBV24-1 to TRBJ2-7, with 7 bases aligning to TRBD1. The germline gives CDR1 KGHDR, CDR2 SFDVKD. J was trimmed by 5 bases and V by 4 bases; bases with no gene match: 16. The CDR3 consists of 17 residues. The CDR3 DNA reads TGTGCCACCAGTGACCGCCGACAGGGAAAAGCGTCGAACGAGCAGTACGTC. Amino acid sequence: CATSDRRQGKASNEQYV.

This rearrangement joins TRBV5-6 to TRBJ2-7; D is ambiguous. In germline, CDR1 is SGHDT, CDR2 YYEEEE. The V gene lost 6 bases and the J gene lost 4 bases, with 8 bases spanning the gap. The CDR3 is 11 residues long. The CDR3 nucleotides are TGTGCCAGCACTTCGGAGTACGAGCAGTACGTC. Translation gives CASTSEYEQYV.

The chain recombines TRBV3-1 with TRBJ2-3, with 7 bases that match TRBD2. Germline V gene lookup returns CDR1 LGHDT and CDR2 YNNKEL (reference sequence). The V and J ends lost 4 bases and 4 bases, in that order; junction bases with no gene match: 8. There are 15 residues in the CDR3. CDR3 bases: TGTGCCAGCAGCCTACGGACTAGAGGAGCAGATACGCAGTATTTT. Protein sequence: CASSLRTRGADTQYF.

V usage is TRBV19 and J usage is TRBJ2-2; weak D call: TRBD2 (5 bases). Looked up from germline, CDR1 is LNHDA and CDR2 is SQIVND (reference sequence). CDR3 size: 16 residues. With 7 bases removed from V and 0 bases from J, the gap between germline ends came to 15 bases. The CDR3 is CASTRGWNSNTGELFF. The CDR3 DNA sequence: TGTGCCAGTACCCGGGGTTGGAACTCGAACACCGGGGAGCTGTTTTTT.

V is TRBV10-3 and J is TRBJ2-7; 7 nucleotides match TRBD1. CDR1 is ENHRY and CDR2 is SYGVKD in the germline V gene. This CDR3 has 11 residues. The V gene end was trimmed by 8 bases and the J gene end by 3 bases; junction bases not matched to a gene: 1. DNA of the CDR3: TGTGCCATCCGGGACAGCTACGAGCAGTACGTC. Translation: CAIRDSYEQYV.

The chain recombines TRBV5-6 with TRBJ1-2; 7 bases fit TRBD1. V lost 9 bases, J lost 2 bases, and 13 bases stayed unmatched. The CDR3 has 15 residues. Germline CDR1 and CDR2: SGHDT and YYEEEE. CDR3 in amino acids: CATTTPGQENYGYTF. The CDR3 nucleotides read TGTGCCACCACGACCCCCGGACAGGAAAACTATGGCTACACCTTC.

This clonotype came up once. The chain recombines TRBV3-1 with TRBJ2-5, with 9 bases matching TRBD1. CDR1 LGHDT and CDR2 YNNKEL come from the germline V gene (reference sequence). The CDR3 length is 14 residues. V was clipped by 4 bases and J by 7 bases; unmatched bases: 7. In DNA form, the CDR3 reads TGTGCCAGCAGCCTCGGACAGGGGTTTGGGACCCAGTACTTC. It translates to CASSLGQGFGTQYF.

The CDR3 coding sequence is TGTGCCAGCAGTGAATCCAGGGCTACCGGGGAGCTGTTTTTT. Amino acids: CASSESRATGELFF. The V gene is TRBV2, the J gene TRBJ2-2; the D gene is possibly TRBD1 (5 bases). V was pared by 2 bases and J by 5 bases, with 9 bases between. Looked up from germline, CDR1 is SNHLY and CDR2 is FYNNEI. The CDR3 contains 14 residues.

The chain recombines TRBV7-9 with TRBJ2-3, with TRBD1 as a possible D gene (5 bases). Per germline, CDR1 SEHNR and CDR2 FQNEAQ (reference sequence). Trimming removed 5 bases from V and 8 bases from J, with 5 bases in between. The CDR3 runs 10 residues. The CDR3 DNA follows: TGTGCCAGCAGCGGGGCTACGCAGTATTTT. Protein sequence: CASSGATQYF.

The chain uses TRBV3-1 and TRBJ2-6, with D hard to call. Looked up from germline, CDR1 is LGHDT and CDR2 is YNNKEL (reference sequence). The V and J ends lost 1 base and 0 bases respectively, with 4 bases between them. The CDR3 has 15 amino acids. CDR3 amino acids: CASSQVISGANVLTF. The CDR3 DNA reads TGTGCCAGCAGCCAAGTCATCTCTGGGGCCAACGTCCTGACTTTC.

This chain connects TRBV29-1 to TRBJ2-3; 10 nucleotides line up with TRBD1. CDR3 length equals 15 residues. Unmatched junction bases numbered 5, after V lost 3 bases and J lost 2 bases. The germline V gene has CDR1 SQVTM and CDR2 ANQGSEA. The CDR3 region has the DNA TGCAGCGTTGATGGGGACAGGGGTTTCACAGATACGCAGTATTTT. Its translation: CSVDGDRGFTDTQYF.

The chain has TRBV12-3 or TRBV12-4 and TRBJ2-1, with D tentatively TRBD1 (5 bases). This CDR3 has 17 amino acids. Trimming left V 2 bases short and J 1 base short, with 15 bases between. CDR3 bases: TGTGCCAGCAGTTTATCGTCGGGTGCAGGGTCCTACAATGAGCAGTTCTTC. Protein product: CASSLSSGAGSYNEQFF.

This chain uses TRBV4-1 with TRBJ1-1; 8 bases map to TRBD1. V lost 0 bases and J lost 0; bases outside the gene matches: 6. This CDR3 is 17 amino acids long. Germline V lookup: CDR1 MGHRA, CDR2 YSYEKL. The CDR3 here is CASSQDRQGAMNTEAFF. CDR3 coding DNA: TGCGCCAGCAGCCAAGATAGGCAGGGGGCAATGAACACTGAAGCTTTCTTT.

The V gene is TRBV7-2, the J gene TRBJ1-2, with 9 bases that match TRBD1. CDR1 is SGHTA, CDR2 FQGNSA, per germline. The CDR3 spans 17 residues. The junction had 14 bases not matched to a gene; V was cut back by 5 bases and J by 4 bases. CDR3 bases: TGTGCCAGCAGCCAAGCGCCGGCGACAGGGGGGAGCTATGGCTACACCTTC. The encoded protein is CASSQAPATGGSYGYTF.